These 25 T cell receptor beta chains came from one sample sequenced in a study of blood T cell repertoires in COVID-19. The data were produced by immunoSEQ multiplex PCR, yet TCRdb's version contains in-frame clones alone and is incomplete. The sample yields approximately 60,000 clones, roughly 85% seen once. Sequencing was carried out using peripheral blood. These TCRs come from a human donor in a cohort sampled during active COVID-19.

The V call is TRBV3-1 (or the pseudogene TRBV3-2), the J call TRBJ2-1, with TRBD2 as a possible D gene (7 bases). Germline CDR1 and CDR2: LGHDT and YNNKEL (reference sequence). Deletions cut 3 bases from V and 0 bases from J, with 12 bases between. The CDR3 length is 16 residues. CDR3 nucleotide sequence: TGTGCCAGCAGCCAGGGGGGGCGGGACTCCTACAATGAGCAGTTCTTC. It translates to CASSQGGRDSYNEQFF.

This chain uses TRBV6-5 with TRBJ2-1, with TRBD1 as a possible D gene (6 bases). Per germline, CDR1 MNHEY and CDR2 SVGAGI. V was clipped by 4 bases and J by 2 bases, with 12 bases between them. The CDR3 contains 15 residues. CDR3 nucleotide sequence: TGTGCCAGCAGTTTAGCCAGGGGTACCTACAATGAGCAGTTCTTC. Encoded protein: CASSLARGTYNEQFF.

The genes are TRBV9 and TRBJ2-5; TRBD2 matches 10 bases. V was clipped by 4 bases and J by 4 bases; unmatched bases: 16. Germline CDR1 is SGDLS and CDR2 is YYNGEE. The CDR3 spans 18 residues. CDR3 DNA sequence: TGTGCCAGCAGCCCAAAGGGAGCGGGGGGGCGGATTCGAGAGACCCAGTACTTC. This encodes CASSPKGAGGRIRETQYF.

The rearrangement links TRBV7-2 to TRBJ1-3; D uncertain. V lost 7 bases to trimming and J lost 4 bases, with 20 bases between them. The CDR3 has 16 residues. The germline gives CDR1 SGHTA, CDR2 FQGNSA. The DNA for the CDR3 is TGTGCCAGCACCCCCCTCGGGGTGGTGGAAGGAAACACCATATATTTT. It translates to CASTPLGVVEGNTIYF.

The V call is TRBV5-1, the J call TRBJ2-5, with TRBD1 matching over 7 bases. CDR3 length equals 15 residues. Germline V gives CDR1 SGHRS, CDR2 YFSETQ. The junction had 9 bases not matched to a gene; V was cut back by 1 base and J by 6 bases. The CDR3 bases are TGCGCCAGCAGCTTGCGGGAAGGGGGCGGGCAGACCCAGTACTTC. It specifies CASSLREGGGQTQYF.

The chain couples TRBV19 to TRBJ2-7; D is perhaps TRBD2 (7 bases). The CDR3 extends over 14 amino acids. Trimming removed 7 bases from V and 2 bases from J, with 15 bases in between. The germline gives CDR1 LNHDA, CDR2 SQIVND (reference sequence). The CDR3, as DNA: TGTGCCAGTACCATCGGGGGGCCCACCTACGAGCAGTACTTC. This gives the protein CASTIGGPTYEQYF.

The rearrangement joins TRBV14 to TRBJ1-2, with a possible D match to TRBD1 (5 bases). CDR1 and CDR2 (germline): SGHDN, FVKESK. Trimming took 1 base from V and 4 from J, leaving 10 bases between them. The CDR3 totals 14 residues. CDR3 nucleotide sequence: TGTGCCAGCAGCCAAGCGTCAGGGTTCTATGGCTACACCTTC. The encoded protein is CASSQASGFYGYTF.

V usage is TRBV11-2 and J usage is TRBJ1-1; D gene unclear. Between the trimmed V and J ends, which lost 6 bases and 1 base, there was a span of 6 bases. Per the germline V gene, CDR1 is SGHAT and CDR2 is FQNNGV. The CDR3 loop spans 12 amino acids. The CDR3 region has the DNA TGTGCCAGCAGGTCCCAGAACACTGAAGCTTTCTTT. It translates to CASRSQNTEAFF. The variable domain in full, completed from reference TRBV11-2 and TRBJ1-1, reads EAGVAQSPRYKIIEKRQSVAFWCNPISGHATLYWYQQILGQGPKLLIQFQNNGVVDDSQLPKDRFSAERLKGVDSTLKIQPAKLEDSAVYLCASRSQNTEAFFGQGTRLTVV.

The genes are TRBV9 and TRBJ2-5; 8 nucleotides agree with TRBD2. CDR1 and CDR2 from the germline V gene are SGDLS and YYNGEE. CDR3 length: 15 residues. Unmatched junction bases numbered 6, after V lost 0 bases and J lost 5 bases. The CDR3 loop is CASSVDRGGRETQYF. CDR3 bases: TGTGCCAGCAGCGTAGACCGGGGGGGGCGGGAGACCCAGTACTTC.

The chain couples TRBV5-6 to TRBJ2-4, with 7 bases lining up with TRBD1. The CDR3 is 13 amino acids. Germline V gene data show CDR1 as SGHDT and CDR2 as YYEEEE. The trim removed 2 bases at V and 5 bases at J, leaving 1 base unmatched. The CDR3 DNA follows: TGTGCCAGCAGCTTTGGGACAGAAAACATTCAGTACTTC. This encodes CASSFGTENIQYF.

This clone appeared a few times. The CDR3 region has the DNA TGTGCCAGCAGCTTAGCTGCAGGCGACAATTCACCCCTCCACTTT. It is translated as CASSLAAGDNSPLHF. This chain links TRBV7-2 with TRBJ1-6; D gene uncertain. The CDR3 loop spans 15 amino acids. Per the germline V gene, CDR1 is SGHTA and CDR2 is FQGNSA. Between the trimmed V and J ends, which lost 0 bases and 7 bases, there was a span of 10 bases.

J is TRBJ2-7 and V is TRBV7-2, with unresolved D. V lost 4 bases and J 2 bases, leaving 3 bases between the germline ends. The germline gives CDR1 SGHTA, CDR2 FQGNSA. This CDR3 has 11 amino acids. The CDR3 DNA follows: TGTGCCAGCAGCTCCGCCTACGAGCAGTACTTC. This gives the protein CASSSAYEQYF.

The J gene is TRBJ2-3, the V gene TRBV3-1 (or the pseudogene TRBV3-2); D perhaps matches TRBD1 (6 bases). Germline lookup yields CDR1 LGHDT and CDR2 YNNKEL (reference sequence). V was pared by 3 bases and J by 3 bases, with 7 bases between. CDR3 length: 13 amino acids. The CDR3 sequence: CASSQRGTDTQYF. The CDR3 DNA reads as TGTGCCAGCAGCCAGAGGGGGACAGATACGCAGTATTTT.

The rearrangement uses TRBV30 and TRBJ2-3; TRBD2 aligns across 11 bases. The CDR3 totals 15 residues. Trimming took 2 bases from V and 8 from J; bases not matched to a gene: 9. Germline CDR1 GTSNPN, CDR2 SVGIG (reference sequence). The CDR3 bases are TGTGCCTGGAGTAAAGGGACTAGCGGTCCCGGTACGCAGTATTTT. It is translated as CAWSKGTSGPGTQYF.

The chain recombines TRBV3-1 (or the pseudogene TRBV3-2) with TRBJ2-7; D is uncertain. There are 12 residues in the CDR3. Germline CDR1 reads LGHDT; CDR2 reads YNNKEL (reference sequence). V lost 1 base and J 3 bases, leaving 4 bases between the germline ends. CDR3 loop: CASSQVRYEQYF. DNA for the CDR3: TGTGCCAGCAGCCAAGTCCGCTACGAGCAGTACTTC.

The chain is built from TRBV18 and TRBJ2-7, with 10 bases aligning to TRBD1. The V gene's germline CDR1 is KGHSH and CDR2 LQKENI. J gave up 12 bases and V 3 bases, and 20 bases lay outside the gene matches. There are 17 residues in the CDR3. The chain's CDR3 is CASSPTLTGTGERGAYF. Written as DNA, the CDR3 is TGTGCCAGCTCACCTACATTAACCGGGACAGGGGAGAGAGGGGCGTACTTC.

This chain links TRBV7-6 with TRBJ1-2, with 9 bases matching TRBD1. The ends lost 3 bases at V and 3 bases at J; junction bases unmatched: 2. Germline CDR1 reads SGHVS; CDR2 reads FNYEAQ. The CDR3 has 14 residues. The CDR3 sequence is CASSLDRGDYGYTF. As DNA, the CDR3 is TGTGCCAGCAGCTTGGACAGGGGAGACTATGGCTACACCTTC.

This sequence joins TRBV19 and TRBJ2-5; 7 bases fit TRBD2. V gave up 5 bases and J gave up 5 bases; unmatched junction bases: 8. The CDR3 spans 14 residues. Per germline, CDR1 LNHDA and CDR2 SQIVND (reference sequence). Here the CDR3 DNA reads TGTGCCAGTAGTGCGGCGTGGGGGGGGGAGACCCAGTACTTC. Translating gives CASSAAWGGETQYF.

The chain carries TRBV4-1 and TRBJ2-2; 7 bases are a match to TRBD2. Germline CDR1 MGHRA, CDR2 YSYEKL. Losses at the gene ends were 4 bases for V and 4 bases for J; bases not matched to a gene: 3. The CDR3 covers 14 residues. CDR3 region: CASSLSSGTGELFF. In nucleotides, the CDR3 is TGCGCCAGCAGCCTCTCTAGCGGCACCGGGGAGCTGTTTTTT.

The chain couples TRBV2 to TRBJ2-4; 8 bases fit TRBD2. Germline values: CDR1 SNHLY, CDR2 FYNNEI. This CDR3 contains 15 residues. Trimming at V came to 3 bases and at J to 2 bases, leaving 3 bases not matched to a gene. The DNA for the CDR3 is TGTGCCAGCAGTGACGGGGGGGCGACCAAAAACATTCAGTACTTC. It translates to CASSDGGATKNIQYF.

This clone was seen only once. This rearrangement joins TRBV30 to TRBJ1-2, with D perhaps matching TRBD1 (5 bases). From germline, CDR1 is GTSNPN and CDR2 SVGIG (reference sequence). This CDR3 region has 13 residues. The V and J ends lost 0 bases and 8 bases respectively, with 13 bases between them. CDR3 sequence (DNA): TGTGCCTGGAGTGTAGCGGGGGTACAAGGCTACACCTTC. It codes for CAWSVAGVQGYTF.

V usage is TRBV11-2 and J usage is TRBJ1-2, with TRBD1 identical over 8 bases. After removal of 5 bases from V and 6 bases from J, the junction contained 8 bases not matched to a gene. Germline V lookup: CDR1 SGHAT, CDR2 FQNNGV. This CDR3 has 14 residues. The CDR3, as DNA: TGTGCCAGCAGCCCTATGGACAGGGTAAATGGCTACACCTTC. It specifies CASSPMDRVNGYTF.

This clone occurred once. This chain connects TRBV6-2 or TRBV6-3 to TRBJ1-6; TRBD1 might be the D (5 bases). The germline CDR1 and CDR2 sequences are MNHEY and SVGEGT. Trimming stripped 0 bases from V and 6 bases from J, with 12 bases between. The CDR3 loop spans 16 amino acids. This CDR3 reads CASSYSSRGRNSPLHF. DNA of the CDR3: TGTGCCAGCAGTTACTCGAGTAGGGGTCGTAATTCACCCCTCCACTTT.

The V gene is TRBV5-6, the J gene TRBJ2-2; maybe TRBD1 (5 bases). Trimming stripped 5 bases from V and 7 bases from J, with 18 bases between. CDR3 length: 15 residues. Germline CDR1 SGHDT, CDR2 YYEEEE. CDR3: CASSSQGGVFGELFF. The DNA of the CDR3 is TGTGCCAGCAGTTCCCAGGGTGGGGTATTCGGGGAGCTGTTTTTT.

J is TRBJ2-5 and V is TRBV5-1; 12 bases are a match to TRBD2. V shed 6 bases and J 5 bases; nucleotides not matched to a gene: 8. Germline CDR1 and CDR2: SGHRS and YFSETQ. The CDR3 runs to 15 residues. This CDR3 reads CASKERTSGVETQYF. In DNA, the CDR3 is TGCGCCAGCAAAGAACGGACTAGCGGGGTGGAGACCCAGTACTTC.